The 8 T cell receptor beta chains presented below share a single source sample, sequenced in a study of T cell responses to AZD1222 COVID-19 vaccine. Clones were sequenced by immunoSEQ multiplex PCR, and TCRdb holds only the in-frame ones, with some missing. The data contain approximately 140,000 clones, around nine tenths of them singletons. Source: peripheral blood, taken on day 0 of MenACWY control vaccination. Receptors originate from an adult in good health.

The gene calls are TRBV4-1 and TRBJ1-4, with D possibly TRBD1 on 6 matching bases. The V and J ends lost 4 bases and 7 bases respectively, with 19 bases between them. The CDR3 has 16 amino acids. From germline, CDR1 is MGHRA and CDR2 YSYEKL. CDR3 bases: TGCGCCAGCAGCCCAAAAAGGGGGATGTTTGGTGAAAAACTGTTTTTT. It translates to CASSPKRGMFGEKLFF.

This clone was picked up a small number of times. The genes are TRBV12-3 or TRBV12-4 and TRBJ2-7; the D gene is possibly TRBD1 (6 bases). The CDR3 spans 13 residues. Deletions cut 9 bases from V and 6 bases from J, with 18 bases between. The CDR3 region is CASSRAGDGEQYF. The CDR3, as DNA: TGTGCCAGTTCAAGGGCAGGGGACGGCGAGCAGTACTTC.

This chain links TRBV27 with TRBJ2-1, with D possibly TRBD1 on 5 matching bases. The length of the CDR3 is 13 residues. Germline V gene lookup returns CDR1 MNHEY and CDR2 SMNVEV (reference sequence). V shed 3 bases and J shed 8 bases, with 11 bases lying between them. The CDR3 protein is CASSFNWGDEQFF. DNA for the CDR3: TGTGCCAGCAGTTTTAATTGGGGCGATGAGCAGTTCTTC.

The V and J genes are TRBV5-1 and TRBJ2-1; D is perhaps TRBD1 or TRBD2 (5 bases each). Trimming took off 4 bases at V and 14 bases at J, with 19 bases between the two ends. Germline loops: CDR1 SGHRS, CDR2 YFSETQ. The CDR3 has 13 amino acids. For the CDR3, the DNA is TGCGCCAGCAGCCCTGAGGGCAGGGACGTGGAGTTCTTC. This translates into CASSPEGRDVEFF.

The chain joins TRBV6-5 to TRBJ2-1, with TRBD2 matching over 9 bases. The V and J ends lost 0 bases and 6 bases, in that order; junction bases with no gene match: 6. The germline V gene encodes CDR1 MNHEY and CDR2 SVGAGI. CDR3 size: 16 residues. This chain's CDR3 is CASSYSSGRPGNEQFF. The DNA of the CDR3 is TGTGCCAGCAGTTACTCGAGCGGGAGGCCTGGCAATGAGCAGTTCTTC.

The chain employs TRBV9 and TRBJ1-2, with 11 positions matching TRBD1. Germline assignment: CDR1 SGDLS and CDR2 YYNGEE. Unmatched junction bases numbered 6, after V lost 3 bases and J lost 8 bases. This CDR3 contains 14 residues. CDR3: CASSGTGGLFGYTF. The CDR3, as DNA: TGTGCCAGCAGCGGGACAGGGGGCCTCTTCGGCTACACCTTC. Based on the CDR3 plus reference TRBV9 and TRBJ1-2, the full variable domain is DSGVTQTPKHLITATGQRVTLRCSPRSGDLSVYWYQQSLDQGLQFLIQYYNGEERAKGNILERFSAQQFPDLHSELNLSSLELGDSALYFCASSGTGGLFGYTFGSGTRLTVV.

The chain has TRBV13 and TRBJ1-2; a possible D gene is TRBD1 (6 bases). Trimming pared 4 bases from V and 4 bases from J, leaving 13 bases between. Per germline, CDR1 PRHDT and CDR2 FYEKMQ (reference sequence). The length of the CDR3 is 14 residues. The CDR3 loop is CASSSSGGPYGYTF. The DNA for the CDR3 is TGTGCCAGCAGCTCCTCCGGGGGGCCCTATGGCTACACCTTC.

This CDR3 reads CATSDFPRERQFF. In DNA form, the CDR3 reads TGTGCCACCAGTGATTTTCCGAGGGAGCGTCAGTTCTTC. This chain connects TRBV24-1 to TRBJ2-1; maybe TRBD2 (5 bases). Germline lookup yields CDR1 KGHDR and CDR2 SFDVKD. Trimming shortened V by 1 base and J by 13 bases, and 13 bases separated the two germline ends. This CDR3 is 13 amino acids long.